One and the same sample provided the 16 T cell receptor beta chains below, sequenced in a study of identical twins. TCRdb reanalysed the 5' RACE reads using MiXCR and keeps one entry per CDR3 protein. The data hold 430,000 or so distinct CDR3 sequences, with roughly 24% observed a single time. The same data also contributed to another study, on T cells expressing NK-cell markers.

Sequencing was performed on CD4+ T cells sorted from blood. The receptors were gathered from a young woman in good health.

The rearrangement uses TRBV3-1 and TRBJ2-4, with TRBD2 as a possible D gene (5 bases). Trimming stripped 4 bases from V and 8 bases from J, with 12 bases between. Germline assignment: CDR1 LGHDT and CDR2 YNNKEL (reference sequence). This CDR3 has 13 residues. The CDR3 sequence is CASSPGGGDIQYF. The DNA for the CDR3 is TGTGCCAGCAGCCCAGGTGGAGGAGACATTCAGTACTTC.

This clonotype has only a few counts. The chain joins TRBV3-1 to TRBJ2-7; the D is unclear. The germline CDR1 and CDR2 sequences are LGHDT and YNNKEL (reference sequence). V was pared by 3 bases and J by 3 bases, with 6 bases between. This CDR3 is built from 12 residues. In nucleotides, the CDR3 is TGTGCCAGCAGCCAGGCGATCTACGAGCAGTACTTC. This sequence encodes CASSQAIYEQYF.

This clonotype was detected a few times. The genes are TRBV5-6 and TRBJ2-1, with 13 bases aligning to TRBD2. V was pared by 6 bases and J by 14 bases, with 11 bases of the junction left unmatched. This CDR3 has 14 residues. CDR1 is SGHDT, CDR2 YYEEEE, per germline. In DNA, the CDR3 is TGTGCCAGCACCCCCTGGACTAGCGGGGGCTGGGAGTTCTTC. Its translation is CASTPWTSGGWEFF.

This clonotype has more than one count but fewer than ten. The rearrangement uses TRBV10-3 and TRBJ1-1; TRBD1 matches 7 bases. CDR3 length: 16 residues. CDR1 is ENHRY and CDR2 is SYGVKD in the germline V gene. J gave up 11 bases and V 3 bases, and 18 bases lay outside the gene matches. The DNA of the CDR3 is TGTGCCATCAGTGACCCGGTGGCCGGGACAGACTCGGTCGCTTTCTTT. Translation: CAISDPVAGTDSVAFF.

The rearrangement links TRBV5-1 to TRBJ1-1; D gene unclear. V was clipped by 4 bases and J by 1 base, with 20 bases between them. The CDR3 is 17 residues long. Germline CDR1 reads SGHRS; CDR2 reads YFSETQ. The CDR3 loop reads CASSGKAGSRPNTEAFF. The DNA for the CDR3 is TGCGCCAGCAGCGGGAAGGCGGGGTCGAGGCCGAACACTGAAGCTTTCTTT.

This clonotype was seen only a few times. The J gene is TRBJ2-3, the V gene TRBV29-1; 8 bases agree with TRBD1. Germline CDR1 and CDR2: SQVTM and ANQGSEA. V was clipped by 3 bases and J by 2 bases; unmatched bases: 10. The CDR3 is made up of 16 amino acids. CDR3 nucleotides: TGCAGCGTTGAGGGTCGGTACCAGGGGGCCACAGATACGCAGTATTTT. It yields the protein CSVEGRYQGATDTQYF.

The chain carries TRBV7-9 and TRBJ2-5, with 15 bases fitting TRBD2. With V trimmed by 5 bases and J by 4 bases, 2 bases remained unmatched. This CDR3 has 15 amino acids. Germline loops: CDR1 SEHNR, CDR2 FQNEAQ (reference sequence). CDR3 bases: TGTGCCAGCAGCCGGACTAGCGGGGGGGCAGAGACCCAGTACTTC. Translated, it gives CASSRTSGGAETQYF.

This clonotype has a handful of counts. The chain recombines TRBV5-6 with TRBJ2-4; 7 positions match TRBD2. The CDR3 length is 16 residues. The V and J ends lost 4 bases and 5 bases, in that order; junction bases with no gene match: 12. Germline V lookup: CDR1 SGHDT, CDR2 YYEEEE. The CDR3 loop reads CASSLRLASPQNIQYF. As DNA, the CDR3 is TGTGCCAGCAGCCTTCGACTAGCTTCTCCCCAAAACATTCAGTACTTC.

The chain uses TRBV5-6 and TRBJ1-2; D uncertain. Germline lookup yields CDR1 SGHDT and CDR2 YYEEEE. The CDR3 contains 12 residues. Trimming removed 10 bases from V and 4 bases from J, with 14 bases in between. The CDR3: CAGAAWGYGYTF. The CDR3 nucleotides are TGTGCCGGAGCCGCGTGGGGCTATGGCTACACCTTC.

This chain links TRBV6-5 with TRBJ2-2; TRBD2 might be the D (7 bases). V was shortened by 4 bases and J by 1 base, with 13 bases between the two germline ends. The CDR3 has 16 amino acids. Germline V gene data show CDR1 as MNHEY and CDR2 as SVGAGI. CDR3 loop: CASSFGGGGNTGELFF. The CDR3 DNA reads TGTGCCAGCAGTTTCGGGGGCGGGGGGAACACCGGGGAGCTGTTTTTT.

CDR3 DNA sequence: TGCGCCAGCAGCTGGCCGGGACAGGGGATAGAGACCCAGTACTTC. Translation: CASSWPGQGIETQYF. The chain has TRBV5-1 and TRBJ2-5; 10 nucleotides match TRBD1. The CDR3 is 15 amino acids. V lost 3 bases and J lost 4; bases outside the gene matches: 6. From germline, CDR1 is SGHRS and CDR2 YFSETQ.

This clonotype has a handful of counts. This chain links TRBV3-1 with TRBJ2-2, with D uncertain. Trimming took off 4 bases at V and 6 bases at J, with 15 bases between the two ends. The germline V gene encodes CDR1 LGHDT and CDR2 YNNKEL (reference sequence). This CDR3 has 15 amino acids. The CDR3 DNA reads TGTGCCAGCAGCCGCCTCCTGAAGTCGGCCGGGGAGCTGTTTTTT. Translated: CASSRLLKSAGELFF.

This clonotype occurred a few times. The chain carries TRBV6-1 and TRBJ2-1, with TRBD2 matching over 7 bases. CDR3 length: 16 amino acids. CDR1 and CDR2 from the germline V gene are MNHNS and SASEGT. Trimming cost V 8 bases and J 4 bases; bases outside gene matches: 14. In DNA form, the CDR3 reads TGTGCCAGCGGGGGGGGTAAGGATGTTGGGTACAATGAGCAGTTCTTC. Its protein is CASGGGKDVGYNEQFF.

This chain connects TRBV9 to TRBJ2-5, with D possibly TRBD1 on 6 matching bases. Germline V gene lookup returns CDR1 SGDLS and CDR2 YYNGEE. The V gene lost 4 bases and the J gene lost 5 bases, with 18 bases spanning the gap. The CDR3 runs to 15 residues. The CDR3 reads CASSTLGAPGETQYF. As DNA, the CDR3 is TGTGCCAGCAGCACCTTGGGGGCCCCGGGCGAGACCCAGTACTTC.

This chain joins TRBV7-9 and TRBJ2-1; D unclear. CDR1 and CDR2 (germline): SEHNR, FQNEAQ (reference sequence). The CDR3 runs to 15 residues. Trimming cost V 2 bases and J 6 bases, with 14 bases left between them. The CDR3 here is CASSLFPSSTNEQFF. CDR3 sequence (DNA): TGTGCCAGCAGCTTATTCCCCTCCAGCACCAATGAGCAGTTCTTC. Combining the CDR3 with reference TRBV7-9 and TRBJ2-1 gives the whole variable domain DTGVSQNPRHKITKRGQNVTFRCDPISEHNRLYWYRQTLGQGPEFLTYFQNEAQLEKSRLLSDRFSAERPKGSFSTLEIQRTEQGDSAMYLCASSLFPSSTNEQFFGPGTRLTVL.

The rearrangement joins TRBV10-3 to TRBJ2-2; D is perhaps TRBD1 (6 bases). Germline CDR1 ENHRY, CDR2 SYGVKD. The CDR3 runs 14 residues. Trimming cost V 8 bases and J 1 base, with 11 bases left between them. The DNA for the CDR3 is TGTGCCATCGGGGGCGCGGTGAACACCGGGGAGCTGTTTTTT. It codes for CAIGGAVNTGELFF.